A single sample is the source of the 23 T cell receptor beta chains below, sequenced in a study of T-cell memory formation after mild COVID-19. In TCRdb, the 5' RACE reads were re-called with MiXCR into one record per CDR3 protein. The profile shows more than 15,000 distinct CDR3 sequences, more than 20% of them singletons. The sample consisted of PBMCs or a T cell subset sorted from them (not recorded which). Receptor source: a man younger than 35 who had mild COVID-19 (a few samples of this study predate the infection). Cell type and time point are not known.

In this sample, this clonotype turned up a few times. The chain is built from TRBV20-1 and TRBJ2-3, with TRBD2 matching over 7 bases. V lost 6 bases and J lost 6; bases outside the gene matches: 12. The V gene's germline CDR1 is DFQATT and CDR2 SNEGSKA (reference sequence). The CDR3 runs to 14 residues. CDR3 in DNA: TGCAGTGCCAGGGCTCGGCGGGGGACTGATACGCAGTATTTT. Translation gives CSARARRGTDTQYF.

This clonotype was seen many times. The V gene is TRBV7-8, the J gene TRBJ1-2; D unclear. The CDR3 runs 12 residues. Trimming left V 5 bases short and J 1 base short, with 5 bases between. The germline gives CDR1 SGHVS, CDR2 FQNEAQ. The CDR3 here is CASSKDNYGYTF. DNA of the CDR3: TGTGCCAGCAGCAAGGATAACTATGGCTACACCTTC.

This clonotype was seen at least ten times. The chain's CDR3 is CASRGGQGYEQYF. In DNA form, the CDR3 reads TGCGCCAGTCGTGGCGGACAGGGCTACGAGCAGTACTTC. The chain carries TRBV5-1 and TRBJ2-7; 8 nucleotides match TRBD1. The CDR3 extends over 13 amino acids. CDR1 is SGHRS and CDR2 is YFSETQ in the germline V gene. J was trimmed by 3 bases and V by 8 bases; bases with no gene match: 7.

The chain combines TRBV4-3 with TRBJ2-1, with 9 bases aligning to TRBD2. Germline loops: CDR1 LGHNA, CDR2 YSLEER. This CDR3 is built from 15 residues. The junction had 4 bases not matched to a gene; V was cut back by 1 base and J by 6 bases. The DNA for the CDR3 is TGCGCCAGCAGCCAAGGGTGGCGGGAGGGCAATGAGCAGTTCTTC. It codes for CASSQGWREGNEQFF.

The sample holds a few counts of this clonotype. The chain is built from TRBV2 and TRBJ1-2; no reliable D call. Deletions cut 6 bases from V and 6 bases from J, with 11 bases between. Germline V gene lookup returns CDR1 SNHLY and CDR2 FYNNEI. The CDR3 consists of 12 residues. The CDR3 reads CASRTLNHGYTF. In nucleotides, the CDR3 is TGTGCCAGCAGGACTCTTAATCATGGCTACACCTTC. Together with reference TRBV2 and TRBJ1-2, the CDR3 gives the full variable domain: EPEVTQTPSHQVTQMGQEVILRCVPISNHLYFYWYRQILGQKVEFLVSFYNNEISEKSEIFDDQFSVERPDGSNFTLKIRSTKLEDSAMYFCASRTLNHGYTFGSGTRLTVV.

This clonotype was picked up a small number of times. The chain recombines TRBV25-1 with TRBJ1-2, with D unresolved. Germline-derived CDR1 and CDR2 are MGHDK and SYGVNS. This CDR3 spans 15 amino acids. Between the trimmed V and J ends, which lost 3 bases and 2 bases, there was a span of 13 bases. The DNA for the CDR3 is TGTGCCAGCAGTGAGTCTGATGGGATAAACTATGGCTACACCTTC. Translated, it gives CASSESDGINYGYTF.

The J gene is TRBJ2-3, the V gene TRBV14; 11 bases align to TRBD1. The CDR3 has 14 amino acids. Germline V lookup: CDR1 SGHDN, CDR2 FVKESK. The V and J ends lost 4 bases and 7 bases, in that order; junction bases with no gene match: 4. The CDR3 region is CASSRTGGLNTQYF. CDR3 nucleotides: TGTGCCAGCAGCCGGACAGGGGGCTTAAATACGCAGTATTTT.

This clonotype was picked up many times. The V gene is TRBV5-1, the J gene TRBJ2-7; possibly TRBD2 for D (6 bases). The germline V and J ends were trimmed by 4 bases and 3 bases, with 17 bases remaining between them. CDR1 and CDR2 (germline): SGHRS, YFSETQ. This CDR3 is 15 amino acids long. The CDR3 DNA reads as TGCGCCAGCAGCGGGGGGATGTCGCACCTCTACGAGCAGTACGTC. It translates to CASSGGMSHLYEQYV.

V gene TRBV7-2 combines with J gene TRBJ2-2; 7 bases are a match to TRBD1. Germline trimming cut 6 bases from V and 4 bases from J; bases unmatched to any gene: 8. This CDR3 spans 15 amino acids. Germline V lookup: CDR1 SGHTA, CDR2 FQGNSA. The CDR3 protein is CASREQGTGTGELFF. For the CDR3, the DNA is TGTGCCAGCAGGGAACAGGGGACGGGCACCGGGGAGCTGTTTTTT.

This chain uses TRBV5-6 with TRBJ2-7; D not resolved. V gave up 2 bases and J gave up 5 bases, with 17 bases separating them. The CDR3 contains 15 residues. CDR1 is SGHDT, CDR2 YYEEEE, per germline. As DNA, the CDR3 is TGTGCCAGCAGCTTCTGGAGAAACCAACTTCACGAGCAGTACTTC. This encodes CASSFWRNQLHEQYF.

There are many counts of this clonotype. The gene calls are TRBV20-1 and TRBJ2-2; weak D call: TRBD2 (6 bases). In germline, CDR1 is DFQATT, CDR2 SNEGSKA (reference sequence). V lost 2 bases, J lost 0 bases, and 10 bases lay in between. The CDR3 has 15 amino acids. In DNA form, the CDR3 reads TGCAGTGCTAGACTACGGGGGACGAACACCGGGGAGCTGTTTTTT. Amino acid sequence: CSARLRGTNTGELFF.

This clonotype showed up just a few times. V and J are TRBV6-6 and TRBJ1-2, with D perhaps TRBD1 (6 bases). The germline CDR1 and CDR2 sequences are MNHNY and SVGAGI (reference sequence). The CDR3 covers 19 residues. V lost 2 bases and J lost 6, with 28 bases in between. The CDR3 coding sequence is TGTGCCAGCAGTTACACTAGAGAGGTAGTGGGGGCGGCCGGGAATGGCTACACCTTC. As protein: CASSYTREVVGAAGNGYTF.

This clonotype has at least ten counts. This chain links TRBV29-1 with TRBJ2-1; possible D gene TRBD1, 5 bases. V lost 7 bases and J 1 base, leaving 20 bases between the germline ends. This CDR3 has 16 residues. The germline V gene has CDR1 SQVTM and CDR2 ANQGSEA. The DNA for the CDR3 is TGCAGCGCAGGAACCCACAGGATCGAATCCTACAATGAGCAGTTCTTC. Translated: CSAGTHRIESYNEQFF.

This chain uses TRBV5-1 with TRBJ2-7; D may match TRBD1 or TRBD2 (5 bases each). Germline CDR1 and CDR2: SGHRS and YFSETQ. V lost 0 bases, J lost 2 bases, and 12 bases lay in between. This CDR3 has 15 residues. Here the CDR3 reads CASSLDGTPTYEQYV. The CDR3 DNA reads as TGCGCCAGCAGCTTGGACGGGACCCCCACCTACGAGCAGTACGTC.

The J gene is TRBJ2-4, the V gene TRBV19; D not certain. Germline CDR1 and CDR2: LNHDA and SQIVND (reference sequence). Trimming removed 3 bases from V and 7 bases from J, with 10 bases in between. This CDR3 region has 13 residues. DNA of the CDR3: TGTGCCAGTAGTATTCCCCCAATTAACATTCAGTACTTC. This gives the protein CASSIPPINIQYF.

The gene calls are TRBV5-1 and TRBJ1-3, with 7 positions matching TRBD1. The trim removed 2 bases at V and 4 bases at J, leaving 9 bases unmatched. The CDR3 totals 16 residues. CDR1 and CDR2 (germline): SGHRS, YFSETQ. For the CDR3, the DNA is TGCGCCAGCAGCTTCCAAGGACAGGCGAGAGGAAACACCATATATTTT. Residues: CASSFQGQARGNTIYF.

This clonotype has a count of ten or more. The J gene is TRBJ2-3, the V gene TRBV18, with TRBD2 matching over 7 bases. CDR3 length equals 15 residues. CDR1 is KGHSH, CDR2 LQKENI, per germline. J gave up 4 bases and V 0 bases, and 4 bases lay outside the gene matches. The CDR3 is CASSPPRGLSDTQYF. The DNA of the CDR3 is TGTGCCAGCTCACCACCGCGGGGGTTGTCAGATACGCAGTATTTT.

V and J are TRBV5-1 and TRBJ2-1, with 7 nucleotides matching TRBD2. Germline V CDR1 and CDR2: SGHRS, YFSETQ. Trimming took 4 bases from V and 8 from J; bases not matched to a gene: 12. The CDR3 is 15 residues long. The CDR3 reads CASSPVGEGHYEQFF. For the CDR3, the DNA is TGCGCCAGCAGCCCCGTCGGGGAGGGCCACTATGAGCAGTTCTTC.

This clonotype appeared a few times. The rearrangement uses TRBV13 and TRBJ2-5; 11 bases map to TRBD1. CDR1 is PRHDT and CDR2 is FYEKMQ in the germline V gene (reference sequence). Germline trimming cut 4 bases from V and 4 bases from J; bases unmatched to any gene: 5. CDR3 length: 15 amino acids. CDR3 nucleotides: TGTGCCAGCAGCTCGGACAGGGGGCATGGAGAGACCCAGTACTTC. It specifies CASSSDRGHGETQYF.

J is TRBJ2-2 and V is TRBV7-6; D is unresolved. Trimming removed 6 bases at V and 0 bases at J, with 11 bases between. This CDR3 has 15 residues. Germline V gene data show CDR1 as SGHVS and CDR2 as FNYEAQ. CDR3 amino acids: CASRSERSNTGELFF. For the CDR3, the DNA is TGTGCCAGCAGATCCGAACGCTCGAACACCGGGGAGCTGTTTTTT.

The V call is TRBV7-9, the J call TRBJ2-5; maybe TRBD1 (5 bases). CDR1 and CDR2 (germline): SEHNR, FQNEAQ (reference sequence). The CDR3 spans 16 residues. With 3 bases removed from V and 5 bases from J, the gap between germline ends came to 19 bases. The CDR3 coding sequence is TGTGCCAGCAGCTTTCCCCAGGGTTTGGGTTGGGAGACCCAGTACTTC. Its protein product is CASSFPQGLGWETQYF.

This clonotype was recorded at least ten times. V gene TRBV27 combines with J gene TRBJ1-1, with D maybe TRBD1 (5 bases). Germline assignment: CDR1 MNHEY and CDR2 SMNVEV (reference sequence). This CDR3 has 14 residues. Trimming shortened V by 2 bases and J by 4 bases, and 11 bases separated the two germline ends. The CDR3 DNA reads as TGTGCCAGCAGTTTAGGGGGGACGGGCACTGAAGCTTTCTTT. This encodes CASSLGGTGTEAFF.

This clonotype was picked up one time. This rearrangement joins TRBV5-1 to TRBJ2-7, with D perhaps being TRBD1 or TRBD2 (6 bases each). Trimming took off 0 bases at V and 7 bases at J, with 17 bases between the two ends. Germline CDR1 reads SGHRS; CDR2 reads YFSETQ. The CDR3 runs 15 residues. The CDR3 here is CASSLDGRGGEEQYF. The CDR3, as DNA: TGCGCCAGCAGCTTGGACGGCAGGGGAGGCGAAGAGCAGTACTTC.